This record looks at one TCR beta chain sequence and its context. Its target antigen remains unknown. Base qualities are not provided; no much larger clone lies one nucleotide away. The entire isolated RNA was reverse transcribed using the High Capacity cDNA Reverse Transcription Kit, and thus expressed TCRB transcripts were sequenced. Deep immunoSEQ sequencing was performed on naive, central memory and regulatory T cell samples, with an average of around 3.4 million total reads per sample. Sorted cells were lysed in RLT buffer, and RNA was extracted using DNase-treated RNeasy Micro or Mini kits according to cell number. Each cell subset was processed separately to prevent cross-contamination, with patient and healthy donor samples processed together. The immunoSEQ multiplex PCR was used to amplify TCRB sequences from cDNA, generating 87-bp fragments that spanned the CDR3 region. Sequencing of the amplicons was done on the Illumina HiSeq platform. In the paper's pipeline: Synthetic template baselines were used to correct PCR bias computationally, reads within Hamming distance 2 were collapsed, and singletons that could not be merged were discarded. By aligning reads against IMGT, V, D and J genes, CDR3 length, and insertions or deletions at six rearrangement sites were assigned. Within each subset, clonotype counts were normalized to the number of sorted cells before true diversity and Gini coefficients were calculated with the tcR R package. The overlap coefficient, calculated on TCRB nucleotide sequences, was used to quantify repertoire sharing. Not all clones reach the TCRdb copy of this immuneACCESS table, which keeps in-frame sequences only. Checked studies attribute under half of the gap to unresolved V genes and leave the rest unexplained. V and J calls and clone size follow that table, whereas D and trimming were derived from the DNA. This sample has around 300,000 clones in its table, and roughly 8% of those were observed once. Over 0.8% of the sample is in the top ten clones.

From each donor, a single peripheral blood sample of about 120 mL on average was drawn into heparinised tubes. Using a panel that included CD45RO, CCR7, CD25, CD127, CD95 and CD27, naive, central memory, regulatory and stem cell-like memory CD4+ T cells were sorted on a BD FACSAria II. Every sorted population had a purity above 95%. Right away, PBMCs were isolated by Lymphoprep density gradient centrifugation and were stained directly, with no culture step. Samples were stained and sorted in pairs, with one healthy donor and one patient per experiment, so that batch effects were minimized. This sample was taken from a study of beta chain features in type 1 diabetes (dated by TCRdb to the late 2010s). For context, the study as a whole: No differences in mean age, gender distribution, total cell number or subset yield were found between patients and healthy donors. Across all samples, 107,917,701 sorted cells were examined, and cell number per subset correlated strongly with RNA yield. The study compared TCRB repertoires of sorted circulating CD4+ T cell subsets between recently diagnosed type 1 diabetes patients and matched healthy donors. Regulatory and stem cell-like memory subsets were obtained from only 8 patients and about 8 healthy donors, while naive and central memory subsets were obtained from all 28 donors.

The CDR3 covers 15 residues, taking in both the cysteine and the phenylalanine. Only CDR3 DNA remains: 45 bases, in frame from the first base. The germline V gene provides CDR1 SNHLY and CDR2 FYNNEI. Trimming takes 8 bases from V and 2 bases from J, and the germline ends sit 13 bases apart. What the study reported, not specific to this receptor: HLA sub-analyses involved small numbers of individuals, so any influence of HLA type on TCRB rearrangement remained unresolved. PCR might favor shorter templates, but patient and control samples were amplified and corrected together, so any skew would affect both groups equally. Sequencing cDNA rather than genomic DNA could over-represent highly expressing activated cells, although activation and CD3 levels did not differ between groups. At VDJ recombination sites, type 1 diabetes patients had fewer insertions and more deleted nucleotides, which implies abnormalities in thymic rearrangement. Naive, central memory and regulatory TCRB repertoires appeared to be more similar among patients than among healthy donors. In all four CD4+ subsets, TCRB CDR3 length was moderately but significantly shorter in type 1 diabetes patients.

The TCR comes from a woman younger than 35 in good health. The chain couples TRBV2 to TRBJ2-6; TRBD1 is perhaps the D gene, given 5 matching bases. Sequenced material: central memory CD4+ T cells from blood. The DNA sequence is as follows: TGTGCCAGCTGCAGGGCATCGACTGGGGCCAACGTCCTGACTTTC. Its translation is CASCRASTGANVLTF.